This is a list of T cell receptor beta chains from one sample in a study of cytomegalovirus exposure and HLA in healthy donors. Sequenced by immunoSEQ multiplex PCR; TCRdb stores in-frame clones only, minus some. The table has approximately 150,000 clones, about 89% seen once; the top ten hold more than 2.5%. Specimen: PBMCs. Receptor source: a woman aged 18-29 years in good health and CMV-seropositive. CDR3s include the opening cysteine and the closing phenylalanine or tryptophan. Fields, in order: V gene, clone size, D gene, J gene, CDR3 DNA, CDR3 protein. D genes are given only for firm matches. Not every row has a clone size; where given, it reads once, few, many or a size class.

V: TRBV29-1; size: .; D: .; J: TRBJ2-5; DNA: TGCAGCGTTGGAGCCTGGACCCAGTACTTC; CDR3: CSVGAWTQYF
V: TRBV6-1; size: .; D: .; J: TRBJ2-7; DNA: TGTGCCAGCAGTGAAATGGGAGGACGTTACGAGCAGTACTTC; CDR3: CASSEMGGRYEQYF
V: TRBV15; size: few; D: .; J: TRBJ1-1; DNA: TGTGCCACCAGCAGAGAACGGGAATTCACTGAAGCTTTCTTT; CDR3: CATSREREFTEAFF
V: TRBV5-1; size: .; D: TRBD2; J: TRBJ2-5; DNA: TGCGCCAGCAGCTTAGCGGGAGTCGAGGAGACCCAGTACTTC; CDR3: CASSLAGVEETQYF
V: TRBV27; size: .; D: .; J: TRBJ2-5; DNA: TGTGCCAGCAGTCCCCTCCACGGCGGGATTCAAGAGACCCAGTACTTC; CDR3: CASSPLHGGIQETQYF
V: TRBV11-3; size: .; D: .; J: TRBJ2-7; DNA: TGTGCCAGCACCATGACAGGATCCTACGAGCAGTACTTC; CDR3: CASTMTGSYEQYF
V: TRBV6-5; size: .; D: .; J: TRBJ2-3; DNA: TGTGCCAGCAGTTACGGGGGCGCCGGCACAGATACGCAGTATTTT; CDR3: CASSYGGAGTDTQYF
V: TRBV15; size: .; D: .; J: TRBJ2-6; DNA: TGTGCCACCAGCAGAGGGGGCAGTCCGGGGGCCAACGTCCTGACTTTC; CDR3: CATSRGGSPGANVLTF
V: TRBV6-5; size: .; D: .; J: TRBJ2-7; DNA: TGTGCCAGCAGTTACTCGAGGGTAACGGGCCCGGACGAGCAGTACTTC; CDR3: CASSYSRVTGPDEQYF
V: TRBV5-4; size: .; D: .; J: TRBJ1-1; DNA: TGTGCCAGCAGCTTGAATTCAGGCACTGAAGCTTTCTTT; CDR3: CASSLNSGTEAFF
V: TRBV7-9; size: .; D: .; J: TRBJ2-3; DNA: TGTGCCAGCAGCTTGAGACAGACTAGCACAGATACGCAGTATTTT; CDR3: CASSLRQTSTDTQYF
V: TRBV6-6; size: .; D: .; J: TRBJ2-1; DNA: TGTGCCAGCAGTTACTCGTCTCGGACCCTCGGGAAGCAGTTCTTC; CDR3: CASSYSSRTLGKQFF
V: TRBV15; size: .; D: .; J: TRBJ2-5; DNA: TGTGCCACCAGCAGAGATCGTAGCGGAGGAGAGACCCAGTACTTC; CDR3: CATSRDRSGGETQYF
V: TRBV2; size: .; D: TRBD1; J: TRBJ2-5; DNA: TGTGCCAGCAGTGAACAGGGGGTGTGGAAATTGGAGACCCAGTACTTC; CDR3: CASSEQGVWKLETQYF
V: TRBV19; size: .; D: .; J: TRBJ1-5; DNA: TGTGCCAGTAGTCGAGACAGGTATAGCAATCAGCCCCAGCATTTT; CDR3: CASSRDRYSNQPQHF
V: TRBV7-8; size: .; D: .; J: TRBJ2-2; DNA: TGTGCCAGCAGCTTAGCCGGGGACTCCGCCCCGTTTTTT; CDR3: CASSLAGDSAPFF
V: TRBV13; size: .; D: TRBD1; J: TRBJ2-7; DNA: TGTGCCAGCAGCGTCACCGGGACAGGCCCCTACGAGCAGTACTTC; CDR3: CASSVTGTGPYEQYF
V: TRBV19; size: few; D: TRBD1; J: TRBJ1-1; DNA: TGTGCCAGTAGGTGGACAGGGGGGCACACTGAAGCTTTCTTT; CDR3: CASRWTGGHTEAFF
V: TRBV7-3; size: .; D: TRBD1; J: TRBJ1-2; DNA: TGTGCCAGCAGCTTTTCGGACAGGCGCACGTTC; CDR3: CASSFSDRRTF
V: TRBV6-5; size: .; D: TRBD1; J: TRBJ2-7; DNA: TGTGCCAGCAGGAGAGACAGGGTCGGCTACGAGCAGTACTTC; CDR3: CASRRDRVGYEQYF
V: TRBV10-1; size: .; D: TRBD2; J: TRBJ2-3; DNA: TGCGCCAGCACCGGGGGTGCGGGAGGAGACGATACGCAGTATTTT; CDR3: CASTGGAGGDDTQYF
V: TRBV7-2; size: .; D: .; J: TRBJ2-2; DNA: TGTGCCAGCAGCTTGTACGCAGGGTCCGGGGAGCTGTTTTTT; CDR3: CASSLYAGSGELFF